A single sample is the source of the 18 T cell receptor beta chains below, sequenced in a study of blood T cell repertoires in COVID-19. The data were produced by immunoSEQ multiplex PCR, yet TCRdb's version contains in-frame clones alone and is incomplete. The data contain some 290,000 clones, under 90% of them singletons. Input material: peripheral blood. These receptors came from a young woman with COVID-19, enrolled during active disease.

This chain links TRBV14 with TRBJ1-2; maybe TRBD1 (5 bases). Trimming shortened V by 3 bases and J by 5 bases, and 7 bases separated the two germline ends. This CDR3 spans 12 amino acids. Germline CDR1 reads SGHDN; CDR2 reads FVKESK. The CDR3 sequence is CASSQTEYGYTF. The CDR3 DNA follows: TGTGCCAGCAGCCAGACAGAATATGGCTACACCTTC.

The CDR3 spells CASIGYRGNTEAFF. As DNA, the CDR3 is TGTGCCAGTATAGGGTACAGGGGGAACACTGAAGCTTTCTTT. The chain links TRBV19 to TRBJ1-1, with 7 bases identical to TRBD1. In germline, CDR1 is LNHDA, CDR2 SQIVND (reference sequence). Trimming cost V 7 bases and J 1 base; bases outside gene matches: 6. The CDR3 loop spans 14 amino acids.

A note on this clone: This same CDR3 is encoded by further DNA sequences in the sample. This chain links TRBV6-4 with TRBJ2-3; TRBD2 agrees at 8 bases. The CDR3 runs 14 residues. V lost 3 bases to trimming and J lost 2 bases; unmatched junction nucleotides: 1. In germline, CDR1 is MRHNA, CDR2 SNTAGT. CDR3 in amino acids: CASSEGLATDTQYF. The DNA for the CDR3 is TGTGCCAGCAGTGAAGGACTAGCCACAGATACGCAGTATTTT.

This clone was recorded a few times. CDR3 DNA sequence: TGCAGTGCTAGTGGGTCCTATAATGAAAAACTGTTTTTT. This sequence encodes CSASGSYNEKLFF. This chain connects TRBV20-1 to TRBJ1-4; no definite D call. This CDR3 has 13 amino acids. V lost 3 bases, J lost 4 bases, and 9 bases lay in between. Germline V gene lookup returns CDR1 DFQATT and CDR2 SNEGSKA (reference sequence).

This clone came up once. This sequence joins TRBV6-5 and TRBJ2-2; D is unclear. Germline-derived CDR1 and CDR2 are MNHEY and SVGAGI. CDR3 size: 13 residues. The ends were cut back, 1 base at V and 5 bases at J, with 5 bases in the middle. The CDR3 DNA is TGTGCCAGCAGTTACTTCTCGACCGGGGAGCTGTTTTTT. Translated, it gives CASSYFSTGELFF.

The V and J genes are TRBV5-1 and TRBJ1-2, with TRBD1 as a possible D gene (5 bases). V lost 0 bases, J lost 7 bases, and 13 bases lay in between. The CDR3 consists of 14 residues. Germline lookup yields CDR1 SGHRS and CDR2 YFSETQ. The CDR3 DNA sequence: TGCGCCAGCAGCTTGGCCACCGCAGGGTCTGGCTACACCTTC. Translation gives CASSLATAGSGYTF.

J is TRBJ1-3 and V is TRBV10-3, with D tentatively TRBD1 (6 bases). The germline V and J ends were trimmed by 3 bases and 7 bases, with 10 bases remaining between them. Germline V gene sequence: CDR1 ENHRY, CDR2 SYGVKD. The CDR3 is made up of 13 amino acids. The CDR3 nucleotides read TGTGCCATCAGTGAAACAGGGTGGAACACCATATATTTT. Protein: CAISETGWNTIYF.

The genes are TRBV7-9 and TRBJ1-2; D gene ambiguous. Germline CDR1 is SEHNR and CDR2 is FQNEAQ (reference sequence). The CDR3 is 12 residues long. V was cut by 5 bases and J by 4 bases, with 8 bases left in between. The CDR3 is CASSLQSYGYTF. Written as DNA, the CDR3 is TGTGCCAGCAGCCTACAGAGCTATGGCTACACCTTC.

The chain recombines TRBV3-1 (or the pseudogene TRBV3-2) with TRBJ1-3; D uncertain. Germline V gene lookup returns CDR1 LGHDT and CDR2 YNNKEL (reference sequence). V lost 4 bases, J lost 3 bases, and 13 bases lay in between. The CDR3 consists of 15 residues. CDR3 sequence reads: CASSPDATGGNTIYF. CDR3 sequence (DNA): TGTGCCAGCAGCCCCGATGCCACTGGTGGAAACACCATATATTTT.

The rearrangement joins TRBV6-5 to TRBJ2-2; weak D call: TRBD2 (6 bases). The CDR3 has 15 amino acids. The V and J ends lost 6 bases and 5 bases respectively, with 16 bases between them. Germline CDR1 MNHEY, CDR2 SVGAGI. The CDR3 DNA follows: TGTGCCAGCAGAGGCGGGCTTGGAGGGACCGGGGAGCTGTTTTTT. This translates into CASRGGLGGTGELFF.

This clone turned up a few times. The chain's CDR3 is CASWRENYGYTF. The DNA for the CDR3 is TGTGCCAGCTGGCGGGAAAACTATGGCTACACCTTC. The chain joins TRBV28 to TRBJ1-2, with D hard to call. Germline V CDR1 and CDR2: MDHEN, SYDVKM. Trimming shortened V by 8 bases and J by 2 bases, and 9 bases separated the two germline ends. The length of the CDR3 is 12 residues.

The chain links TRBV25-1 to TRBJ1-2, with D perhaps TRBD1 (6 bases). The length of the CDR3 is 16 residues. CDR1 and CDR2 (germline): MGHDK, SYGVNS. V was shortened by 0 bases and J by 5 bases, with 16 bases between the two germline ends. CDR3 residues: CASSEYMVTGSYGYTF. The CDR3 bases are TGTGCCAGCAGTGAATATATGGTGACAGGATCTTATGGCTACACCTTC.

The V gene is TRBV28, the J gene TRBJ1-3, with 11 bases matching TRBD1. V lost 4 bases to trimming and J lost 1 base; unmatched junction nucleotides: 9. Germline V gene sequence: CDR1 MDHEN, CDR2 SYDVKM. CDR3 length: 18 residues. The DNA of the CDR3 is TGTGCCAGCAGTTCACCGGGACAGGGGGGTAGATCTGGAAACACCATATATTTT. It codes for CASSSPGQGGRSGNTIYF.

This sequence joins TRBV5-6 and TRBJ1-1; TRBD1 agrees at 7 bases. V was clipped by 1 base and J by 4 bases; unmatched bases: 4. The CDR3 is 14 residues long. Germline values: CDR1 SGHDT, CDR2 YYEEEE. The CDR3 bases are TGTGCCAGCAGCTTGACAGGGGAGCTCACTGAAGCTTTCTTT. It yields the protein CASSLTGELTEAFF.

The V call is TRBV7-9, the J call TRBJ2-7; weak D call: TRBD1 (7 bases). Germline loops: CDR1 SEHNR, CDR2 FQNEAQ (reference sequence). The V and J ends lost 5 bases and 0 bases respectively, with 11 bases between them. The CDR3 totals 14 residues. The CDR3 is CASSPGGLSYEQYF. CDR3 coding DNA: TGTGCCAGCAGCCCAGGGGGACTCTCCTACGAGCAGTACTTC.

The genes are TRBV7-2 and TRBJ1-2, with a possible D match to TRBD1 (5 bases). Trimming removed 4 bases at V and 8 bases at J, with 23 bases between. Germline V lookup: CDR1 SGHTA, CDR2 FQGNSA. This CDR3 is 16 amino acids long. The CDR3 here is CASSSLSGDGSGGYTF. The CDR3 DNA reads as TGTGCCAGCAGCTCTTTGAGCGGGGACGGATCGGGAGGCTACACCTTC.

This chain connects TRBV28 to TRBJ1-2; a weak D match, TRBD1 (6 bases). Germline V gives CDR1 MDHEN, CDR2 SYDVKM. The length of the CDR3 is 14 residues. V lost 4 bases to trimming and J lost 4 bases, with 13 bases between them. The CDR3 loop reads CASSSTGQVYGYTF. CDR3 nucleotide sequence: TGTGCCAGCAGTTCGACGGGACAAGTCTATGGCTACACCTTC.

The chain recombines TRBV7-9 with TRBJ2-3; D ambiguous. Looked up from germline, CDR1 is SEHNR and CDR2 is FQNEAQ (reference sequence). CDR3 length: 14 residues. V gave up 1 base and J gave up 0 bases, with 5 bases separating them. The CDR3 coding sequence is TGTGCCAGCAGCTTAGACAAAAGCACAGATACGCAGTATTTT. Translated: CASSLDKSTDTQYF.